This T cell receptor beta chain emerged from a study of blood T cell repertoires in COVID-19. Looked up from germline, CDR1 is MDHEN and CDR2 is SYDVKM. Trimming pared 7 bases from V and 0 bases from J, leaving 10 bases between. This CDR3 comprises 14 residues. Clones were sequenced by immunoSEQ multiplex PCR, and TCRdb holds only the in-frame ones, with some missing. Among some 180,000 clones listed, more than 80% were seen once. Sequencing was done on a sample of PBMCs or T cells enriched from blood (not recorded which). This chain links TRBV28 with TRBJ1-3; D possibly corresponds to TRBD1 (6 bases). The origin of this receptor is a man aged 35 to 55 who had recovered from COVID-19. The CDR3: CASIDRLSGNTIYF. Written as DNA, the CDR3 is TGTGCCAGCATCGACAGGCTCTCTGGAAACACCATATATTTT.